This paragraph reports one TCR beta chain. Its target is not known. This specimen belongs to a study of graft-versus-host responses after intestinal transplantation. Libraries were prepared by immunoSEQ multiplex PCR; TCRdb keeps only in-frame clonotypes and omits some of them. Of about 89,000 clones listed, around 90% are singletons. This TCR came from a human donor who received an intestinal transplant. Specimen: unstimulated CD4+ T cells sorted from spleen or lymph node cells, collected before intestinal transplant.

The CDR3 nucleotides read TGTGCCAATTCCGGACAGGGAGGAACTAATGAAAAACTGTTTTTT. Its translation is CANSGQGGTNEKLFF. J is TRBJ1-4 and V is TRBV2, with 8 bases lining up with TRBD1. The junction had 8 bases not matched to a gene; V was cut back by 10 bases and J by 1 base. The CDR3 runs 15 residues. In germline, CDR1 is SNHLY, CDR2 FYNNEI.